This T cell receptor beta chain was identified in a study of cytotoxic CD8 clonotypes in ibrutinib-treated CLL. Background on the study: Mean productive templates were approximately 230,000; mean productive rearrangements were over 80,000. Whole-study findings and limits: Contraction or stability on treatment was seen for public clonotypes, which were uncommon.

V lost 6 bases and J lost 0; bases outside the gene matches: 5. From germline, CDR1 is SGHNT and CDR2 YYREEE (reference sequence). The CDR3 totals 14 residues. Concerning this clone: Its antigen remains unknown.

Sequencing used immunoSEQ multiplex PCR; TCRdb keeps in-frame clones, though not all of them. The table includes approximately 150,000 clones, under 85% detected once. The sample in question was PBMCs, obtained after 24 months of ibrutinib treatment. The V gene is TRBV5-4, the J gene TRBJ2-7; 8 positions agree with TRBD2. This TCR was recovered from a human donor with chronic lymphocytic leukemia. DNA of the CDR3: TGTGCCAGCACCACGAGCGGGGGCTCCTACGAGCAGTACTTC. This encodes CASTTSGGSYEQYF.